Given below is one T cell receptor beta chain in context. In its sample, this clone was seen a few times. Its antigen specificity is not known. No base quality information exists; no much larger clone differs at one position. Healthy HIV-negative adults with no recently reported acute infections or vaccinations were included as donors. Every donor was a Caucasian adult living in Nashville, Tennessee, USA. CD4+ T cells were enriched by magnetic negative selection, after which naive cells were positively selected on CD45RA and the negative fraction was taken as the memory subset. After blood collection by leukapheresis, PBMCs were isolated using Ficoll-Histopaque density gradient centrifugation and then cryopreserved in the vapor phase of liquid nitrogen. Analytical flow cytometry was used to check the purity and quantity of every magnetically sorted T cell population. From each sorted fraction, genomic DNA was isolated and quantified by UV absorbance on a Nanodrop 2000c.

The data derive from a study of shared clonotypes between healthy human individuals (dated by TCRdb to the early 2020s). Context from the whole study: The cohort included three men and a couple of women between 18 and 49 years of age. Per donor, three plates each were used for CD4 naive and CD4 memory, two for CD8 naive, and one for CD8 memory. Blood TCR repertoires of about five healthy adults were deeply sequenced to estimate repertoire size and the extent of clonotype sharing between individuals. To increase sequencing depth and limit assay-specific biases, different laboratories used diverse techniques to prepare libraries and sequence TCR repertoires. Per donor, leukapheresis produced somewhere between about 0.8 and 9 billion PBMCs.

TCR CDR3 regions were amplified from genomic DNA by multiplex PCR using the deep immunoSEQ assay. For each cell subset, the extracted genomic DNA was distributed evenly across all wells of several immunoSEQ 96-well plates, and each plate served as one replicate. For sorted subsets, each replicate PCR was loaded with about 0.2 ug genomic DNA, equivalent to about 33,000 T cell genomes. Purified libraries were quantified with a Qubit 3.0 fluorometer, sized on a Bioanalyzer 2100, and re-quantified with the KAPA Library Quantification kit. Each immunoSEQ 96-well plate was sequenced on its own single-read 150-cycle Illumina NextSeq 550 flow cell. From the authors' description of their analysis: Because only junctional sequences without quality scores were contained in the immunoSEQ output, filtering matching that applied to full-length reads could not be performed. Sequences were annotated with PyIR, a Python wrapper for IgBLAST v1.9, using IMGT germline references to assign V/J genes and CDR3. Reads were removed for weak V/J assignments (E-value above 1e-6), missing CDR3, stop codons, out-of-frame junctions, or ambiguous translated residues. V3J clonotypes were defined as sequences sharing an identical inferred V gene, J gene, and CDR3 amino acid sequence. Percentage overlap between repertoires was calculated by dividing the number of shared unique clonotypes by the size of the smaller repertoire. Three approaches were used to assess repertoire richness: RTK rarefaction, the Chao1 estimator, and Recon v2.1 estimates of unobserved clonotypes. Generation probabilities were computed with OLGA for all TCRbeta clonotypes obtained by the gDNA method from a few donors. TCRdb took this table from immuneACCESS and kept in-frame rearrangements with V and J called. Such tables lack part of the clones; where checked against another copy, unresolved V genes explain under half of the gap, and the rest is unexplained. The DNA was the basis for D and trimming; V, J and clone size are from that table. The sample has about 230,000 clones on record, 65% of them singletons. Jointly, the top ten make up 11% of the sample.

Study-wide conclusions, independent of this receptor: Estimated clonotype richness was generally larger for naive than for memory subsets. Sampling was limited to blood, and TCR repertoires in tissue likely differ from TCR repertoires in blood. Compared with non-shared clonotypes, the clonotypes found in all four sorted-subset donors had higher generation probabilities. Based on pairwise subsampling, the degree of clonotype sharing among donors was expected to be affected by sequencing depth. Rarefaction of sorted-subset datasets indicated incomplete sequencing despite the large sequencing depth. When a few donors were compared, the shared fraction of clonotypes was 5% to 6.5% for naive CD4, more than 3% for naive CD8, 2% to 2.5% for memory CD4, and roughly 0.43% for memory CD8. Because the study included a small number of donors, the genetic and exposure-history diversity represented was limited.

This clonotype was sampled from a man younger than 45 in good health. The specimen was memory CD4+ T cells sorted from blood. This specimen's cell subset or site label, per the study, means: CD45RA-negative fraction.

CDR3 sequence: CASSSVSGRGDEQFF. The nucleotides are TGTGCCAGCAGCTCGGTGTCCGGGAGGGGGGATGAGCAGTTCTTC. The chain links TRBV7-2 with TRBJ2-1; 8 bases in between match TRBD2. Per the germline V gene, SGHTA is the CDR1 and FQGNSA is the CDR2. After removal of 4 bases from V and 8 bases from J, the junction retains 10 bases not matched to a gene. The cysteine opens and the phenylalanine closes a CDR3 of 15 amino acids. Of all the DNA, just the CDR3 is kept, 45 bases in frame from base 1.